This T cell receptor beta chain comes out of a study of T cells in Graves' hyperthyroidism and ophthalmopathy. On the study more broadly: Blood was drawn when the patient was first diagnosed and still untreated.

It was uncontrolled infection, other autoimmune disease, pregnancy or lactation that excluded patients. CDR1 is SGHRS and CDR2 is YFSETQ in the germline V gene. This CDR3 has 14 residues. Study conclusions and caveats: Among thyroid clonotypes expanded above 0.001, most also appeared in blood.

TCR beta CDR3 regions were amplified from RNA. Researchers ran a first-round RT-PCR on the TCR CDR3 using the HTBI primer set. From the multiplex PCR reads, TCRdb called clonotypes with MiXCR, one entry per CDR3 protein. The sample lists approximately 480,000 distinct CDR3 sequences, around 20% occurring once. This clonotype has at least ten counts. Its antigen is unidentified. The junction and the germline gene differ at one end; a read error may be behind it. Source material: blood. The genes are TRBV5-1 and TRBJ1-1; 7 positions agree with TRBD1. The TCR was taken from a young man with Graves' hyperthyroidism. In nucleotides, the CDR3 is TGTGCCAGCAGCTTAGTGCAGGGGGGGACTGAAGCTTTCTTT. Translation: CASSLVQGGTEAFF. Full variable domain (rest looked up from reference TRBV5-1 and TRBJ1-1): KAGVTQTPRYLIKTRGQQVTLSCSPISGHRSVSWYQQTPGQGLQFLFEYFSETQRNKGNFPGRFSGRQFSNSRSEMNVSTLELGDSALYLCASSLVQGGTEAFFGQGTRLTVV.